This TCR beta chain was identified in a study of shared clonotypes between healthy human individuals. Overall study context: Three CD4 naive, three CD4 memory, two CD8 naive and one CD8 memory plate were used per donor. General study points: Relative to memory subsets, naive subsets generally showed larger estimated richness.

Trimming removed 8 bases from V and 0 bases from J; junction bases left unmatched: 5. CDR3 length: 15 amino acids. Germline CDR1 MNHEY, CDR2 SMNVEV (reference sequence). Sequencing used immunoSEQ multiplex PCR; TCRdb keeps in-frame clones, though not all of them. The sample carries about 2,500,000 clones, more than 90% recorded once. Notes on this clone: What it recognizes is unknown.

The investigators split CD4+ cells into a CD45RA+ naive subset and a CD45RA-negative memory subset. The chain links TRBV27 to TRBJ2-2, with 8 bases identical to TRBD1. Sample: naive CD4+ T cells sorted from blood. Regarding subset: CD45RA+ positively selected. This TCR was sampled from a man between 18 and 29 years old in good health. The CDR3 here is CASYMDRANTGELFF. CDR3 bases: TGTGCCAGCTATATGGACAGGGCGAACACCGGGGAGCTGTTTTTT.